The 28 T cell receptor beta chains below all came from one sample that was sequenced in a study of T cell repertoires in cytomegalovirus infection. In TCRdb, the reads were re-called with MiXCR into one record per CDR3 protein. The data show approximately 990,000 distinct CDR3 sequences, 31% seen once. The antigens these receptors bind are not known. This sample comprised cultured CD8+ T cells from PBMCs, obtained from culture after CMV antigen stimulation. The source is a human donor in good health (CMV status not recorded). Some clones in this sample may be carry-over from other donors' samples.

In its sample, this clonotype was seen many times. The CDR3 reads CASGPGGGILNYGYTF. The CDR3 DNA sequence: TGTGCCAGCGGTCCAGGGGGCGGGATTCTGAACTATGGCTACACCTTC. The chain couples TRBV7-2 to TRBJ1-2, with 8 bases identical to TRBD1. From germline, CDR1 is SGHTA and CDR2 FQGNSA. J lost 2 bases, V lost 8 bases, and 13 bases had no gene match. CDR3 length: 16 amino acids.

CDR3 coding DNA: TGTGCCAGCAGCATAGACCGGGAGTGGGATGAGCAGTACTTC. It yields the protein CASSIDREWDEQYF. The chain is built from TRBV7-6 and TRBJ2-7; D may be TRBD2 (6 bases). The CDR3 covers 14 residues. Trimming cost V 5 bases and J 7 bases, with 18 bases left between them. Germline values: CDR1 SGHVS, CDR2 FNYEAQ.

The chain has TRBV2 and TRBJ1-2, with TRBD1 matching 12 bases. The CDR3 length is 17 residues. V dropped 4 bases and J dropped 1; count of bases not matched to a gene: 7. Germline loops: CDR1 SNHLY, CDR2 FYNNEI. CDR3 sequence: CASSGGTGGLSNYGYTF. DNA of the CDR3: TGTGCCAGCAGTGGCGGGACAGGGGGCCTCAGTAACTATGGCTACACCTTC.

As concerns this clonotype: Being one base from a much bigger clone, this may be a read error. The rearrangement links TRBV7-6 to TRBJ1-2; D perhaps matches TRBD1 (5 bases). The CDR3 is 16 residues long. In germline, CDR1 is SGHVS, CDR2 FNYEAQ. The CDR3 nucleotides read TGTGTCAGCAGCTTAGAGGGAGGGGTTAAGCCCTATGGCTACACCTTC. Translated: CVSSLEGGVKPYGYTF.

The rearrangement joins TRBV27 to TRBJ2-7; 7 nucleotides agree with TRBD1. There are 16 residues in the CDR3. Germline V gene data show CDR1 as MNHEY and CDR2 as SMNVEV (reference sequence). Trimming removed 0 bases from V and 4 bases from J; junction bases left unmatched: 9. CDR3 sequence reads: CASSLSLGDSVYEQYV. The DNA of the CDR3 is TGTGCCAGCAGTTTATCCCTGGGGGACAGCGTTTACGAGCAGTACGTC.

This sequence joins TRBV7-9 and TRBJ1-2; D perhaps matches TRBD1 (5 bases). From germline, CDR1 is SEHNR and CDR2 FQNEAQ (reference sequence). The CDR3 runs to 13 residues. The V gene lost 7 bases and the J gene lost 0 bases, with 9 bases spanning the gap. The DNA for the CDR3 is TGTGCCAGCACCCTGGGGGCTAACTATGGCTACACCTTC. This codes for CASTLGANYGYTF. Using reference TRBV7-9 and TRBJ1-2 for the parts outside the CDR3, the full variable domain is DTGVSQNPRHKITKRGQNVTFRCDPISEHNRLYWYRQTLGQGPEFLTYFQNEAQLEKSRLLSDRFSAERPKGSFSTLEIQRTEQGDSAMYLCASTLGANYGYTFGSGTRLTVV.

This clonotype has a handful of counts. The chain recombines TRBV4-1 with TRBJ2-1, with 7 bases identical to TRBD1. There are 16 residues in the CDR3. Looked up from germline, CDR1 is MGHRA and CDR2 is YSYEKL. Losses at the gene ends were 0 bases for V and 2 bases for J; bases not matched to a gene: 4. This chain's CDR3 is CASSQEAGGTYNEQFF. The CDR3 bases are TGCGCCAGCAGCCAAGAGGCAGGGGGTACCTACAATGAGCAGTTCTTC.

This clonotype turned up a few times. The CDR3 DNA reads as TGTGCCAGCAGCTCCGTTTGGTATGGCAGGCCATACGAGCAGTACGTC. It specifies CASSSVWYGRPYEQYV. The chain combines TRBV7-3 with TRBJ2-7; D is ambiguous. This CDR3 has 16 residues. Germline V gene sequence: CDR1 SGHTA, CDR2 FQGTGA. The V end was cut by 4 bases, the J end by 4 bases, with 20 bases between.

This clonotype was counted between two and nine times. The chain joins TRBV12-3 or TRBV12-4 to TRBJ1-2; possible D gene TRBD1, 6 bases. The CDR3 sequence is 16 residues long. Trimming shortened V by 6 bases and J by 2 bases, and 19 bases separated the two germline ends. CDR3: CASSSGTTVGNYGYTF. The CDR3 nucleotides are TGTGCCAGCAGCTCCGGGACAACAGTTGGGAACTATGGCTACACCTTC.

This clonotype was counted only a few times. V gene TRBV7-9 combines with J gene TRBJ1-1; TRBD1 aligns across 9 bases. Germline loops: CDR1 SEHNR, CDR2 FQNEAQ (reference sequence). This CDR3 is 14 amino acids long. V lost 5 bases and J lost 3; bases outside the gene matches: 4. CDR3 nucleotides: TGTGCCAGCAGCGCCCGGGACAGGGACACTGAAGCTTTCTTT. Residues: CASSARDRDTEAFF.

This clonotype was counted only a few times. V usage is TRBV5-6 and J usage is TRBJ2-7; D may be TRBD2 (7 bases). The CDR3 extends over 16 amino acids. Trimming pared 4 bases from V and 0 bases from J, leaving 17 bases between. The germline V gene encodes CDR1 SGHDT and CDR2 YYEEEE. Here the CDR3 reads CASSRVLGGPSYEQYF. CDR3 nucleotides: TGTGCCAGCAGCCGTGTCCTGGGGGGGCCCTCCTACGAGCAGTACTTC.

Concerning this clonotype itself: This may stem from a read error, because a much larger clone lies one nucleotide away. The genes are TRBV7-4 and TRBJ2-2; 12 bases agree with TRBD1. Per germline, CDR1 SGHVT and CDR2 SQSDAQ. This CDR3 has 17 amino acids. The CDR3 DNA is TGTGCCAGCAGCCCTTCACGGGACAGGGGGCCCGCCGGGGAGCTGCTTTTT. It specifies CASSPSRDRGPAGELLF.

The gene calls are TRBV5-1 and TRBJ2-5, with 10 bases that match TRBD2. The ends lost 5 bases at V and 5 bases at J; junction bases unmatched: 12. Germline values: CDR1 SGHRS, CDR2 YFSETQ. The CDR3 runs to 16 residues. CDR3 bases: TGCGCCAGCAGTGCCCCCGGGACTAGCGTTGATGAGACCCAGTACTTC. Amino acid sequence: CASSAPGTSVDETQYF.

This chain connects TRBV7-2 to TRBJ2-7; D might be TRBD2 (6 bases). This CDR3 contains 16 residues. V lost 8 bases, J lost 0 bases, and 20 bases lay in between. Germline CDR1 SGHTA, CDR2 FQGNSA. CDR3: CASPEQEGVSSYEQYV. CDR3 coding DNA: TGTGCCAGCCCCGAGCAGGAGGGCGTCTCCTCCTACGAGCAGTACGTC.

This clonotype was detected only a few times. This rearrangement joins TRBV12-3 or TRBV12-4 to TRBJ1-5, with TRBD1 as a possible D gene (6 bases). There are 16 residues in the CDR3. Trimming cost V 5 bases and J 2 bases, with 16 bases left between them. The CDR3 loop reads CASSGSGTRGNQPQHF. CDR3 DNA sequence: TGTGCCAGCAGTGGTAGTGGGACAAGGGGCAATCAGCCCCAGCATTTT.

At least ten counts were recorded for this clonotype. V and J are TRBV7-2 and TRBJ2-2; 7 bases fit TRBD2. In germline, CDR1 is SGHTA, CDR2 FQGNSA. Losses at the gene ends were 1 base for V and 5 bases for J; bases not matched to a gene: 1. This CDR3 contains 14 residues. The CDR3 sequence is CASSLGGGTGELFF. In nucleotides, the CDR3 is TGTGCCAGCAGCTTAGGGGGGGGGACCGGGGAGCTGTTTTTT.

This sequence joins TRBV5-5 and TRBJ2-7; 8 bases fit TRBD1. This CDR3 has 12 residues. J was trimmed by 7 bases and V by 3 bases; bases with no gene match: 3. CDR1 and CDR2 (germline): SGHKS, YYEKEE (reference sequence). CDR3 protein: CASSSDRDEQYF. CDR3 bases: TGTGCCAGCAGCTCGGACAGGGATGAGCAGTACTTC.

The chain uses TRBV6-8 and TRBJ2-3, with 10 bases lining up with TRBD1. Trimming cost V 0 bases and J 2 bases; bases outside gene matches: 20. The CDR3 spans 22 residues. Germline loops: CDR1 MNHGY, CDR2 SAAAGT. The CDR3, as DNA: TGTGCCAGCAGTTACTCGAAGACCCCCGTGACAGGGGGCGTCACCACCACAGATACGCAGTATTTT. Translating it yields CASSYSKTPVTGGVTTTDTQYF.

Of note for this clonotype: Here the CDR3 omits its conserved ending phenylalanine or tryptophan, so a read error is the likely source. The rearrangement links TRBV6-2 or TRBV6-3 to TRBJ2-7; D may be TRBD1 (6 bases). Germline lookup yields CDR1 MNHEY and CDR2 SVGEGT. V was pared by 11 bases and J by 0 bases, with 14 bases between. The CDR3 consists of 13 residues. This CDR3 is CACKLDSSYEQYA. The CDR3 DNA reads as TGTGCCTGCAAATTGGACAGCTCCTACGAGCAGTACGCC.

This clonotype has a single count. Being one base from a much bigger clone, this may be a read error. V gene TRBV7-2 combines with J gene TRBJ2-1; TRBD2 is a possible D gene (5 bases). Germline loops: CDR1 SGHTA, CDR2 FQGNSA. V was cut by 0 bases and J by 9 bases, with 9 bases left in between. The CDR3 has 13 residues. The CDR3 here is CTSSLAGVVEQFF. Here the CDR3 DNA reads TGTACCAGCAGCTTAGCGGGAGTTGTTGAGCAGTTCTTC.

The CDR3 region is CASSYSGGWTGELFF. In DNA form, the CDR3 reads TGTGCCAGCAGTTACTCGGGGGGCTGGACCGGGGAGCTGTTTTTT. The V call is TRBV6-8, the J call TRBJ2-2; D may correspond to TRBD1 or TRBD2 (6 bases each). The V end was cut by 0 bases, the J end by 5 bases, with 10 bases between. Looked up from germline, CDR1 is MNHGY and CDR2 is SAAAGT. The CDR3 length is 15 residues.

This clonotype appeared many times. The chain joins TRBV7-6 to TRBJ2-3; TRBD1 matches at 9 bases. Unmatched junction bases numbered 12, after V lost 2 bases and J lost 0 bases. The V gene's germline CDR1 is SGHVS and CDR2 FNYEAQ. The CDR3 runs to 19 residues. The CDR3 sequence: CASSLTRTGVLLSTDTQYF. As DNA, the CDR3 is TGTGCCAGCAGCTTAACAAGGACAGGGGTTCTACTCAGCACAGATACGCAGTATTTT.

J is TRBJ2-4 and V is TRBV27; possibly TRBD1 for D (5 bases). Trimming left V 3 bases short and J 5 bases short, with 8 bases between. CDR1 MNHEY and CDR2 SMNVEV come from the germline V gene (reference sequence). CDR3 length: 13 residues. In DNA form, the CDR3 reads TGTGCCAGCAGTTTGGACAACGAAAACATTCAGTACTTC. The encoded protein is CASSLDNENIQYF.

This clonotype appeared a few times. Here the CDR3 reads CASSYRAGYNEQFF. In DNA, the CDR3 is TGTGCCAGCAGTTACCGGGCAGGATACAATGAGCAGTTCTTC. The chain couples TRBV6-5 to TRBJ2-1; D gene ambiguous. Per germline, CDR1 MNHEY and CDR2 SVGAGI. The CDR3 covers 14 residues. With 2 bases removed from V and 4 bases from J, the gap between germline ends came to 9 bases.

In its sample, this clonotype was seen a few times. This chain uses TRBV7-9 with TRBJ1-5; 7 nucleotides agree with TRBD1. The germline V gene encodes CDR1 SEHNR and CDR2 FQNEAQ (reference sequence). J was trimmed by 5 bases and V by 4 bases; bases with no gene match: 5. The CDR3 loop spans 14 amino acids. The CDR3 region has the DNA TGTGCCAGCAGCTCAGGGGGGGGTCATCAGCCCCAGCATTTT. It codes for CASSSGGGHQPQHF.

The chain is built from TRBV19 and TRBJ1-1, with TRBD1 as a possible D gene (6 bases). The CDR3 covers 15 residues. Per germline, CDR1 LNHDA and CDR2 SQIVND (reference sequence). V was shortened by 7 bases and J by 1 base, with 16 bases between the two germline ends. The CDR3 here is CASMVRGTTNTEAFF. In nucleotides, the CDR3 is TGTGCCAGTATGGTGAGGGGGACTACGAACACTGAAGCTTTCTTT.

V and J are TRBV27 and TRBJ1-1; D remains unclear. CDR1 and CDR2 from the germline V gene are MNHEY and SMNVEV (reference sequence). The CDR3 totals 17 residues. V was shortened by 3 bases and J by 5 bases, with 22 bases between the two germline ends. CDR3 bases: TGTGCCAGCAGTTTTCTTCCTGGACCCCTTTCGGGAACTGAAGCTTTCTTT. Amino acid sequence: CASSFLPGPLSGTEAFF.

The rearrangement joins TRBV4-3 to TRBJ2-3; D assignment may be TRBD1 or TRBD2 (5 bases each). Germline V gives CDR1 LGHNA, CDR2 YSLEER. Deletions cut 4 bases from V and 4 bases from J, with 12 bases between. This CDR3 has 14 amino acids. CDR3 region: CASSPGGPADTQYF. DNA for the CDR3: TGCGCCAGCAGCCCTGGGGGTCCGGCAGATACGCAGTATTTT.